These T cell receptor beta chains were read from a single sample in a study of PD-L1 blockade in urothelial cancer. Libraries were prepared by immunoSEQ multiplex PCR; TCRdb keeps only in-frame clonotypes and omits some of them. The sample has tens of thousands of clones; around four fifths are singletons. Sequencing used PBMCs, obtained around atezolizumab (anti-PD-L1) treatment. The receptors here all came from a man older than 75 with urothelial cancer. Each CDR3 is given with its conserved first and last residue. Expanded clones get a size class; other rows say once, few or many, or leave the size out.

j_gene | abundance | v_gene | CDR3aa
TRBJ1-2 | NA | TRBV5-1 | CASSWGDRMLYGYTF
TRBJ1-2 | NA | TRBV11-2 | CASSLDIRTANYGYTF
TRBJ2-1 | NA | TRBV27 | CASSLGAGGLNEQFF
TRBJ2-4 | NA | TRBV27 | CASQGNKNIQYF
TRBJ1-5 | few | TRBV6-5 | CASSYGTDQPQHF
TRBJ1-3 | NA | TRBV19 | CASSSRRDRVSGNTIYF
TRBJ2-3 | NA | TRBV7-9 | CASSLALANTDTQYF
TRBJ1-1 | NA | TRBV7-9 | CASSLAGAEAFF
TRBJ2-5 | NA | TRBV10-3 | CAISGGGPETQYF
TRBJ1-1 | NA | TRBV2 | CASSTGIGTGNTEAFF
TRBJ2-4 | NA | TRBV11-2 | CASSPRADLLAKNIQYF
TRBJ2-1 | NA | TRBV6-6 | CASSTGTSGNNEQFF
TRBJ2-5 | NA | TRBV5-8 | CASSSGRVAGYQETQYF
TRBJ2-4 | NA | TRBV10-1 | CASSESTTGGKLAKNIQYF
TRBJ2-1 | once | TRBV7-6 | CASSGLAGFREQFF
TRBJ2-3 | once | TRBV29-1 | CSVDSGRDLF
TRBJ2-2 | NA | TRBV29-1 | CSVWHLGLAGGPGELFF
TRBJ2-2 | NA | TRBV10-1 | CASSVEEETGELFF
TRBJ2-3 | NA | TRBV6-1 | CASSQSLQGDTQYF
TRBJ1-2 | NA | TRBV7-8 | CASSGRNYGYTF
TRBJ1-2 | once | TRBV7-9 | CASSSSGQSNYGYTF
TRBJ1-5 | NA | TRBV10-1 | CASRQAVWHQPQHF
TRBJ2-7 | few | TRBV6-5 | CASSQTRRGRNEQYF
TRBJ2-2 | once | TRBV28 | CASSAPGTGRTGELFF
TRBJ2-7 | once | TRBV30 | CAWRVPGQGGEQYF
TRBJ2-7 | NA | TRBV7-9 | CASSFSGNNEQYF
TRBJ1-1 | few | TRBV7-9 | CASNGNTEAFF
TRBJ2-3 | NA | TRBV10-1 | CASSAGSTQYF
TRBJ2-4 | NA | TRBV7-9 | CASRAGTGYGRGAKNIQYF
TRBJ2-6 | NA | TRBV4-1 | CASSQDTSGSGANVLTF
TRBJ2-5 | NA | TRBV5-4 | CASSLETAQETQYF
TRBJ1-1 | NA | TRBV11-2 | CASSTHNGEVGAFF
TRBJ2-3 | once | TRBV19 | CASSSLTGSTDTQYF
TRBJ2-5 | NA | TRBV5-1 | CASSLVGAGETQYF
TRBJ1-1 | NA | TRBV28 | CASSLILPRPGVNTEAFF
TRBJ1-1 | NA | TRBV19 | CASKFPGNTEAFF
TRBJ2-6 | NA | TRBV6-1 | CASTGHSGANVLTF
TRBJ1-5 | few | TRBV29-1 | CSVRTADQPQHF
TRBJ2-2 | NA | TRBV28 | CASSQTSGSYTGELFF
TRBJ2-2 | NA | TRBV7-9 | CASSSKLAHATGELFF
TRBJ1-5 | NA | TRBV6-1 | CASRGDWGKPQHF
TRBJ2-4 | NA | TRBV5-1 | CASSLVSASGLAKNIQYF